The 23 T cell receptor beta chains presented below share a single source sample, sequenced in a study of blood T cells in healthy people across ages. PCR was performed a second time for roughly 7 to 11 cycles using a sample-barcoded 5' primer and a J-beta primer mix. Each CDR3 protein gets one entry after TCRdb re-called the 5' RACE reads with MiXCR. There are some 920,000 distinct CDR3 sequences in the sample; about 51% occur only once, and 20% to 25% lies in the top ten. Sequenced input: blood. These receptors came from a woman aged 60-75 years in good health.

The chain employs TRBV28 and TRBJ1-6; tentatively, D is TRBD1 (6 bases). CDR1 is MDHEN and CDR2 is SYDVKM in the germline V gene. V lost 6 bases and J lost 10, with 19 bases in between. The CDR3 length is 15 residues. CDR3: CASRGGGTQSSPLHF. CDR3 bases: TGTGCCAGCAGGGGTGGCGGGACACAAAGCTCACCCCTCCACTTT.

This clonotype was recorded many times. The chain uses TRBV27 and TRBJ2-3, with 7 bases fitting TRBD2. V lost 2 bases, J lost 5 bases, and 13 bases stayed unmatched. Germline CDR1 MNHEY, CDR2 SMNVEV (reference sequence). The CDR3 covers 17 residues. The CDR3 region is CASSLESRTSGRDTQYF. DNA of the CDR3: TGTGCCAGCAGTTTAGAATCACGGACTAGTGGTCGAGATACGCAGTATTTT.

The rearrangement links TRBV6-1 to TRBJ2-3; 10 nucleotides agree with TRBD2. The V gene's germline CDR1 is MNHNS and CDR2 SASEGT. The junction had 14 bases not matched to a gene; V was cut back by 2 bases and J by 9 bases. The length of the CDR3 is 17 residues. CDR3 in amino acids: CASSEPGLANLRGTQYF. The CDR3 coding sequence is TGTGCCAGCAGTGAACCGGGACTAGCGAACCTCAGGGGAACGCAGTATTTT.

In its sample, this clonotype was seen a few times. CDR3 region: CASSPNVEQYF. The CDR3, as DNA: TGTGCCAGCAGCCCGAACGTAGAGCAGTACTTC. This chain links TRBV14 with TRBJ2-7; unclear D gene. CDR1 SGHDN and CDR2 FVKESK come from the germline V gene. V lost 4 bases to trimming and J lost 7 bases, with 8 bases between them. The CDR3 is made up of 11 amino acids.

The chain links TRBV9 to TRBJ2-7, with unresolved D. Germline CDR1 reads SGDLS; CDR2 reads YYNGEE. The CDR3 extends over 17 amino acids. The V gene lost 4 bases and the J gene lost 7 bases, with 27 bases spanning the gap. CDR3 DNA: TGTGCCAGCAGCCCCCGTTTTCTGGGCGCGTACTACAATGAGCAGTACTTC. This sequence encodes CASSPRFLGAYYNEQYF.

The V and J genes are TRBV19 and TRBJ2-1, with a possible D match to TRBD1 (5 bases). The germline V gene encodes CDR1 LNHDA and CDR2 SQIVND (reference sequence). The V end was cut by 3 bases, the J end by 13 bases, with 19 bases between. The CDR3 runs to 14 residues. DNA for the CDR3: TGTGCCAGTAGTATTTCGACAGCCCAAGAGACCCAGTTCTTC. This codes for CASSISTAQETQFF.

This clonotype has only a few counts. As DNA, the CDR3 is TGTGCCAGCAGCTTAGACTGGGAGTTTCCCCAGCATTTT. Encoded protein: CASSLDWEFPQHF. The J gene is TRBJ1-5, the V gene TRBV7-2; unclear D gene. Germline assignment: CDR1 SGHTA and CDR2 FQGNSA. This CDR3 comprises 13 residues. The ends were cut back, 1 base at V and 10 bases at J, with 11 bases in the middle.

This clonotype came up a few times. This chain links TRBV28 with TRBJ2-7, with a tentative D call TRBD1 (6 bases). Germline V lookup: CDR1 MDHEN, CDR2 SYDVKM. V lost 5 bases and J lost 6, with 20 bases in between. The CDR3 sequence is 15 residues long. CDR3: CASSLATTRGGEQYF. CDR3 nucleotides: TGTGCCAGCAGTCTAGCAACTACCAGAGGGGGCGAGCAGTACTTC.

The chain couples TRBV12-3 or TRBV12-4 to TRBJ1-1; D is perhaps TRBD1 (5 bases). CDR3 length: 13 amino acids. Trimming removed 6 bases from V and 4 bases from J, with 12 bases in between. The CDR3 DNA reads TGTGCCAGCAGGACCACTGGGGGCACTGAAGCTTTCTTT. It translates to CASRTTGGTEAFF.

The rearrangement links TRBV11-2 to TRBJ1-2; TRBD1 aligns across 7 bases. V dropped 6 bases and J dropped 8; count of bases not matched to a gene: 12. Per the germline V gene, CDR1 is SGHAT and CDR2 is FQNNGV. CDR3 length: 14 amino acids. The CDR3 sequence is CASRSTGESAGYTF. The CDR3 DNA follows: TGTGCCAGCAGGTCTACAGGGGAAAGTGCAGGCTACACCTTC.

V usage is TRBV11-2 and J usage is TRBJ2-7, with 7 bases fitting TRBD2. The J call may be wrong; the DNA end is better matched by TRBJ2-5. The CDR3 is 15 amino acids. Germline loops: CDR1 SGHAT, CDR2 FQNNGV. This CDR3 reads CASSFASTSLETQYF. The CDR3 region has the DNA TGTGCCAGCAGCTTTGCCTCGACTAGCCTAGAGACCCAGTACTTC.

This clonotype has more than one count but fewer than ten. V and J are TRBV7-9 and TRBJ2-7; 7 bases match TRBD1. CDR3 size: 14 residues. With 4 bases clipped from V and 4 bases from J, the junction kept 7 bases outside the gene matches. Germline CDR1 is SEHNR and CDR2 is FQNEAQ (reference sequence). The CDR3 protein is CASSSGQTTYEQYF. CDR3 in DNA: TGTGCCAGCAGCTCGGGACAGACTACATACGAGCAGTACTTC.

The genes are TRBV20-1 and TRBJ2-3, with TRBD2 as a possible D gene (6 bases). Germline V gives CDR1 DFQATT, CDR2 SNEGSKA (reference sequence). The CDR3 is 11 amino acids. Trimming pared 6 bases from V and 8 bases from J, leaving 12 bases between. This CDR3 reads CSASPGLTQYF. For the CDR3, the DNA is TGCAGTGCATCCCCGGGACTTACGCAGTATTTT.

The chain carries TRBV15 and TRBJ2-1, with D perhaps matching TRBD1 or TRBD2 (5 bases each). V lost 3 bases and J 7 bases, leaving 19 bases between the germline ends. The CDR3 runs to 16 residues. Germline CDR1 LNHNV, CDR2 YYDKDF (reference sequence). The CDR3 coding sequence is TGTGCCACCAGCAGGCGAGATGATGGTGGGGGTAATGAGCAGTTCTTC. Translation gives CATSRRDDGGGNEQFF.

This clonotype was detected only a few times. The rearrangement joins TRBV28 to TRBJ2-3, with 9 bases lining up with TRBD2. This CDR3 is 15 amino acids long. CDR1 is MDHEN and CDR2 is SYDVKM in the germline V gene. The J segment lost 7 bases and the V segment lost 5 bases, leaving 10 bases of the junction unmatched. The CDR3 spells CASSPQGTSRHTQYF. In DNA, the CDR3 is TGTGCCAGCAGTCCCCAAGGGACTAGCAGACATACGCAGTATTTT.

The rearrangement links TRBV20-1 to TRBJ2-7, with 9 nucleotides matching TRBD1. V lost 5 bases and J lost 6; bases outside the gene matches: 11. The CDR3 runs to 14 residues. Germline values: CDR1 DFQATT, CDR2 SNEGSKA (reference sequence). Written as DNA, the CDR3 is TGCAGTGCTTTCGGAGACAGGGGGAACCGCGAGCAGTACTTC. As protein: CSAFGDRGNREQYF.

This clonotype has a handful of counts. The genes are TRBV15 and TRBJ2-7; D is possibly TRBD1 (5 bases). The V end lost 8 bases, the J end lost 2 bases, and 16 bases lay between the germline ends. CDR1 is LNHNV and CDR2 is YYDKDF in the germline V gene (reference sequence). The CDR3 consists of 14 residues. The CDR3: CATGQGPQAYEQYF. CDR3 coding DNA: TGTGCCACCGGACAAGGCCCCCAGGCCTACGAGCAGTACTTC. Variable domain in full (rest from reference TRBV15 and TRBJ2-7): DAMVIQNPRYQVTQFGKPVTLSCSQTLNHNVMYWYQQKSSQAPKLLFHYYDKDFNNEADTPDNFQSRRPNTSFCFLDIRSPGLGDTAMYLCATGQGPQAYEQYFGPGTRLTVT.

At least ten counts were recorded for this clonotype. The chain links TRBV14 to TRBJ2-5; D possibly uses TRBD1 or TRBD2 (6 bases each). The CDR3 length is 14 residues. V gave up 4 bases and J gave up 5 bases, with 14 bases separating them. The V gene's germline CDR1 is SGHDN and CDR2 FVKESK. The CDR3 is CASSLRRGAETQYF. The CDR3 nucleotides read TGTGCCAGCAGCCTCCGGAGGGGGGCGGAGACCCAGTACTTC.

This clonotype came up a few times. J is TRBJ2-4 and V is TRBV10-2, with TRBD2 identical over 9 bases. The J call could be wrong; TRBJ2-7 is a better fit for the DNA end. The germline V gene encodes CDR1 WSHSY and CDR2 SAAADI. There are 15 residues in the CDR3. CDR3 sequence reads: CASSEWLAGPYEQYF. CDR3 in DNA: TGCGCCAGCAGTGAGTGGCTAGCGGGACCCTACGAGCAGTACTTC.

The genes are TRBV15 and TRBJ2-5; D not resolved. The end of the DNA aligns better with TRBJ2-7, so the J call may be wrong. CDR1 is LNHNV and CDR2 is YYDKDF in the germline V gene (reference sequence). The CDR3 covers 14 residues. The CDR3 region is CATSRENPYYEQYF. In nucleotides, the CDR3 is TGTGCCACCAGCAGAGAAAACCCATATTACGAGCAGTACTTC.

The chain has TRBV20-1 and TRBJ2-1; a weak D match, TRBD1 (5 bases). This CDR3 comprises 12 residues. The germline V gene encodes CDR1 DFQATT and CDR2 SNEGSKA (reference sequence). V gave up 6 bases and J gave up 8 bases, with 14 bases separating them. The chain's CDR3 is CSARKQGDEQFF. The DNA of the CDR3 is TGCAGTGCCCGCAAGCAGGGCGATGAGCAGTTCTTC.

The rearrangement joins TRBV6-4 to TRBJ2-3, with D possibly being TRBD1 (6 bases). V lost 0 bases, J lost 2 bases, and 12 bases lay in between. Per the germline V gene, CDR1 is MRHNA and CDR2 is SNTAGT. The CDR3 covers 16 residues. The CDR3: CASSDSQGKHTDTQYF. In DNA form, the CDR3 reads TGTGCCAGCAGTGACTCGCAGGGGAAACACACAGATACGCAGTATTTT.

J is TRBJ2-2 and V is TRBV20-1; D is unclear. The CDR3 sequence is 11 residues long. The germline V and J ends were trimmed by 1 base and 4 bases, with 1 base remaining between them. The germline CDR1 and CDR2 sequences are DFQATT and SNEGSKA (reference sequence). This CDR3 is CSARATGELFF. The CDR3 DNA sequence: TGCAGTGCTAGAGCCACCGGGGAGCTGTTTTTT.